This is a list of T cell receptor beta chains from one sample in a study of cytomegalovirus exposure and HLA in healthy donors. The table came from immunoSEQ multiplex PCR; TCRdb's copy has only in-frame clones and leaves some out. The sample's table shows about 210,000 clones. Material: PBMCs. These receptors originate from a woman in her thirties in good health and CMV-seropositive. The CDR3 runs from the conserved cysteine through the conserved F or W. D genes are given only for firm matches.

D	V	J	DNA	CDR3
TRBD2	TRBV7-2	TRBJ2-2	TGTGCCAGCAGCTTAAGACTAGCGGGCTTCACCGGGGAGCTGTTTTTT	CASSLRLAGFTGELFF
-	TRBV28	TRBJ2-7	TGTGCCAGCAGGCGTGTCGACCTCCTAGGCGAGCAGTACTTC	CASRRVDLLGEQYF
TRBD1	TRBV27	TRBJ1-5	TGTGCCAGCAGTTTAGACAGGGTTAGCAATCAGCCCCAGCATTTT	CASSLDRVSNQPQHF
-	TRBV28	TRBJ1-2	TGTGCCAGCAGTGTTGAGGGGGGGTATGGCTACACCTTC	CASSVEGGYGYTF
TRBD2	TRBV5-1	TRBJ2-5	TGCGCCAGCAGCTCGGGGGGCCAAGAGACCCAGTACTTC	CASSSGGQETQYF
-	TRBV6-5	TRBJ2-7	TGTGCCAGCAGTTACGGGGCGTCGGACTCCTACGAGCAGTACTTC	CASSYGASDSYEQYF
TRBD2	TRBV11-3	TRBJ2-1	TGTGCCAGCAGCTTATCGGAATGGAGCGGGAAGTTCTTC	CASSLSEWSGKFF
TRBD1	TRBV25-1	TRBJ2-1	TGTGCCAGCAGTGATCAGGGGGCTTACAATGAGCAGTTCTTC	CASSDQGAYNEQFF
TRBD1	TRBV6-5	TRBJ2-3	TGTGCCAGCAGTTACCGGGACAGAGGGGCTCCGGATACGCAGTATTTT	CASSYRDRGAPDTQYF
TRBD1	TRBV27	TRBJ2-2	TGTGCCAGCAGCCGACAGGGGACGAACACCGGGGAGCTGTTTTTT	CASSRQGTNTGELFF
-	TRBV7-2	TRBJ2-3	TGTGCCAGCAGCTTAGTTGATGGTGGGCAAACGTATTTT	CASSLVDGGQTYF
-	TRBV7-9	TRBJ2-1	TGTGCCAGCAGCTTAGGGGGCCGGGGGTCTCAAGGCGGCCATGAGCAGTTCTTC	CASSLGGRGSQGGHEQFF
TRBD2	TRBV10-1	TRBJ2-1	TGCGCCAGCTCCCTGGGACTAGCGGGAGCGGAAAATGAGCAGTTCTTC	CASSLGLAGAENEQFF
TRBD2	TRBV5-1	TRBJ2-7	TGCGCCAGCAGCCCCGGACCGGGGGGCGAGCAGTACTTC	CASSPGPGGEQYF
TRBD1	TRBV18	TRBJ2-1	TGTGCCAGCTCACTGGCTACAGGGGGGTACAATGAGCAGTTCTTC	CASSLATGGYNEQFF
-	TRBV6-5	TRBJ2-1	TGTGCCAGCAGTTACTCGGAGGGGCATGAGCAGTTCTTC	CASSYSEGHEQFF
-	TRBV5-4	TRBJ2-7	TGTGCCAGCAGCTTGGGCTTCTCCTACGAGCAGTACTTC	CASSLGFSYEQYF
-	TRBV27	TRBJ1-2	TGTGCCAGCAGATACAGGATTAACTATGGCTACACCTTC	CASRYRINYGYTF
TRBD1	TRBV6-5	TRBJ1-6	TGTGCCAGCAGAAGACAGGGGGCGATTGATTCACCCCTCCACTTT	CASRRQGAIDSPLHF
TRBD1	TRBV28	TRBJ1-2	TGTGCCAGCAGTTCCGGGACAGGGGTGGGCTATGGCTACACCTTC	CASSSGTGVGYGYTF
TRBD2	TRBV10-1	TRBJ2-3	TGCGCCAGCAGTGAACTAAGGTCAACTAGCGGCACAGATACGCAGTATTTT	CASSELRSTSGTDTQYF
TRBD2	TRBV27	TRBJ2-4	TGTGCCAGCAGTCCATCGACTAGCGGGAGGGTAATTCAGTACTTC	CASSPSTSGRVIQYF